The entry that follows covers one T cell receptor (beta chain) sequence. The source of the sample is a study of blood T cell repertoires in COVID-19. About the study: Sample material is recorded as cDNA or gDNA derived from T cells, B-cell-depleted T cells, or PBMCs.

This table comes from immunoSEQ multiplex PCR, and its TCRdb copy is limited to in-frame clones, with some not included. In the table there are roughly 330,000 clones, 70% to 90% of which are singletons. V was clipped by 0 bases and J by 1 base, with 14 bases between them. Germline assignment: CDR1 SGDLS and CDR2 YYNGEE. This CDR3 is 16 amino acids long. Participants' own reports of clinical history determined their cohort assignment. The specimen sequenced was PBMCs or T cells enriched from blood (not recorded which). V gene TRBV9 combines with J gene TRBJ2-7; TRBD2 might be the D (5 bases). The receptor's source is a woman aged 18-29 years who had recovered from COVID-19. The CDR3 here is CASSVGRGINSYEQYF. The CDR3 DNA sequence: TGTGCCAGCAGCGTAGGCCGAGGGATCAATTCCTACGAGCAGTACTTC.